This TCR beta chain was identified during a study of blood T cells in healthy people across ages. Study-level information: Template-switching capture recovered about one barcoded beta molecule per two T cells.

This clonotype was seen many times. The germline CDR1 and CDR2 sequences are MNHEY and SVGAGI. The CDR3 has 14 residues. The V and J ends lost 8 bases and 2 bases respectively, with 16 bases between them. Alongside a J-beta primer mix, a sample-barcoded 5' primer served in a second PCR lasting about 7 to 11 cycles. Through a template-switch adaptor with 12 random nucleotides, each cDNA molecule received a tag. Using its own MiXCR run on the 5' RACE reads, TCRdb lists one record per CDR3 protein. Of 600,000 or so distinct CDR3 sequences detected, approximately 30% appear once; the ten largest clones hold 15% to 17%.

Sample: blood. The receptor comes from a woman older than 75 in good health. The V gene is TRBV6-5, the J gene TRBJ2-7; TRBD1 might be the D (5 bases). The CDR3 bases are TGTGCCAGCCGGTCCCATGGGGCTCCCTACGAGCAGTACTTC. Its protein is CASRSHGAPYEQYF.